This T cell receptor (beta chain) derives from a study of blood T cells in healthy people across ages. In its sample, this clonotype was seen many times. For the second PCR, which ran for 7 to 11 cycles, a sample-barcoded 5' primer and a J-beta primer mix were used. TCRdb itself ran the 5' RACE reads through MiXCR, one entry per CDR3 protein. The table shows 630,000 or so distinct CDR3 sequences, with about 28% occurring only once. A minimum of 7 million PBMCs was isolated per sample. This clonotype was sampled from a woman of 80 years or more in good health. The sequenced material came from blood.

The CDR3 reads CASSNRALQYF. The CDR3 nucleotides read TGTGCCAGCAGTAACAGGGCTTTGCAGTACTTC. V usage is TRBV6-2 or TRBV6-3 and J usage is TRBJ2-7, with TRBD1 as a possible D gene (6 bases). Germline V CDR1 and CDR2: MNHEY, SVGEGT. The V end was cut by 5 bases, the J end by 9 bases, with 11 bases between. The CDR3 is 11 residues long.